These 10 T cell receptor beta chains were sequenced from one sample in a study of T cells in localized non-small cell lung cancer. The table came from immunoSEQ multiplex PCR; TCRdb's copy has only in-frame clones and leaves some out. The table has about 92,000 clones, roughly 88% seen once. The input for sequencing was PBMCs, taken before any cancer treatment. The source of these receptors is a woman aged 40-69 years with stage II squamous cell lung carcinoma.

The V gene is TRBV7-2, the J gene TRBJ1-2; D may be TRBD1 (5 bases). This CDR3 is 16 amino acids long. V lost 1 base and J 2 bases, leaving 14 bases between the germline ends. The germline gives CDR1 SGHTA, CDR2 FQGNSA. For the CDR3, the DNA is TGTGCCAGCAGCTTAGGAGGGGCAGGGAGCAACTATGGCTACACCTTC. Amino acids: CASSLGGAGSNYGYTF. The variable domain in full, completed from reference TRBV7-2 and TRBJ1-2, reads GAGVSQSPSNKVTEKGKDVELRCDPISGHTALYWYRQSLGQGLEFLIYFQGNSAPDKSGLPSDRFSAERTGGSVSTLTIQRTQQEDSAVYLCASSLGGAGSNYGYTFGSGTRLTVV.

The V call is TRBV6-5, the J call TRBJ1-1; no reliable D call. This CDR3 has 15 residues. Deletions cut 8 bases from V and 0 bases from J, with 16 bases between. CDR1 MNHEY and CDR2 SVGAGI come from the germline V gene. CDR3 sequence: CASETRRNMNTEAFF. Here the CDR3 DNA reads TGTGCCAGCGAGACCCGACGGAACATGAACACTGAAGCTTTCTTT.

This clone appeared a single time. This chain joins TRBV19 and TRBJ1-4; maybe TRBD1 (5 bases). This CDR3 is built from 18 residues. Trimming removed 6 bases from V and 3 bases from J, with 23 bases in between. Germline V gene data show CDR1 as LNHDA and CDR2 as SQIVND (reference sequence). The CDR3 sequence: CASSQERGGQNPNEKLFF. In nucleotides, the CDR3 is TGTGCCAGTAGCCAGGAGAGGGGCGGCCAGAACCCTAATGAAAAACTGTTTTTT.

The rearrangement links TRBV5-1 to TRBJ1-1, with no clear D. CDR3 size: 15 residues. Germline V gives CDR1 SGHRS, CDR2 YFSETQ. Trimming shortened V by 2 bases and J by 2 bases, and 13 bases separated the two germline ends. The CDR3 loop reads CASSFKHMPNTEAFF. The CDR3, as DNA: TGCGCCAGCAGCTTTAAGCACATGCCCAACACTGAAGCTTTCTTT. Complete variable domain (other parts from reference TRBV5-1 and TRBJ1-1): KAGVTQTPRYLIKTRGQQVTLSCSPISGHRSVSWYQQTPGQGLQFLFEYFSETQRNKGNFPGRFSGRQFSNSRSEMNVSTLELGDSALYLCASSFKHMPNTEAFFGQGTRLTVV.

J is TRBJ2-5 and V is TRBV29-1, with 8 bases identical to TRBD2. Germline-derived CDR1 and CDR2 are SQVTM and ANQGSEA. CDR3 size: 14 residues. After removal of 3 bases from V and 5 bases from J, the junction contained 8 bases not matched to a gene. CDR3: CSVDTSGRGETQYF. CDR3 DNA: TGCAGCGTTGATACCAGCGGGAGAGGTGAGACCCAGTACTTC.

This chain connects TRBV6-1 to TRBJ2-1; weak D call: TRBD2 (5 bases). The V end was cut by 7 bases, the J end by 10 bases, with 23 bases between. The length of the CDR3 is 15 residues. CDR1 is MNHNS and CDR2 is SASEGT in the germline V gene. The CDR3 DNA is TGTGCCAGCACCCCGTGGGGAGTCGGTTTGGAGGAGCAGTTCTTC. Translation gives CASTPWGVGLEEQFF.

The chain uses TRBV6-5 and TRBJ2-5, with TRBD1 matching over 8 bases. V lost 4 bases and J lost 5; bases outside the gene matches: 6. This CDR3 is 14 amino acids long. CDR1 MNHEY and CDR2 SVGAGI come from the germline V gene. CDR3 DNA: TGTGCCAGCAGTTCCCAGGGGGCTGCGGAGACCCAGTACTTC. This gives the protein CASSSQGAAETQYF.

The chain carries TRBV6-6 and TRBJ1-3, with no clear D. V gave up 7 bases and J gave up 0 bases, with 10 bases separating them. CDR1 and CDR2 (germline): MNHNY, SVGAGI (reference sequence). The CDR3 is 14 amino acids. CDR3 region: CASTVSFSGNTIYF. The CDR3 bases are TGTGCCAGCACCGTGTCTTTCTCTGGAAACACCATATATTTT.

The V call is TRBV19, the J call TRBJ2-6; D is perhaps TRBD1 (6 bases). Germline assignment: CDR1 LNHDA and CDR2 SQIVND (reference sequence). V was cut by 4 bases and J by 7 bases, with 11 bases left in between. This CDR3 has 14 residues. CDR3 nucleotide sequence: TGTGCCAGTAGTACCCCAGGGGACGCCAACGTCCTGACTTTC. It encodes CASSTPGDANVLTF.

The chain uses TRBV6-6 and TRBJ2-7, with D tentatively TRBD1 (6 bases). Germline V gives CDR1 MNHNY, CDR2 SVGAGI (reference sequence). Trimming took 5 bases from V and 6 from J, leaving 14 bases between them. The CDR3 extends over 13 amino acids. CDR3 amino acids: CASSAQGWSEQYF. CDR3 nucleotide sequence: TGTGCCAGCAGTGCACAGGGATGGTCCGAGCAGTACTTC.